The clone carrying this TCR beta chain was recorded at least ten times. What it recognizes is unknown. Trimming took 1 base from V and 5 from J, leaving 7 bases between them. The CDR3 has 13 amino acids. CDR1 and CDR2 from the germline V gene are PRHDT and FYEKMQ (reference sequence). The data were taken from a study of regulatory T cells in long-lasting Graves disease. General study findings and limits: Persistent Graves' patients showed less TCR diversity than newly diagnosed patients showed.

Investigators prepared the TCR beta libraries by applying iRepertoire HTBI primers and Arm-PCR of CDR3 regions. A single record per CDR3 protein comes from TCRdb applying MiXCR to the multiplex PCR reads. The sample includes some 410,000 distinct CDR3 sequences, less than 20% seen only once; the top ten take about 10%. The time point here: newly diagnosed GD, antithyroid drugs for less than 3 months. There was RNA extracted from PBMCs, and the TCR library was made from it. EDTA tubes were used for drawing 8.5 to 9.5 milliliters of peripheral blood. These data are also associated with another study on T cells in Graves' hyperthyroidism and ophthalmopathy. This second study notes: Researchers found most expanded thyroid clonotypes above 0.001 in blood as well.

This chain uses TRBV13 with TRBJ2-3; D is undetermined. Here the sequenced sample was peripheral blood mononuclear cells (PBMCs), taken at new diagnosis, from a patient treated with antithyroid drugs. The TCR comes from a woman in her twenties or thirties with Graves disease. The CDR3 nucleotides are TGTGCCAGCAGCTTAGCTCGTGGAGATACGCAGTATTTT. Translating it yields CASSLARGDTQYF.